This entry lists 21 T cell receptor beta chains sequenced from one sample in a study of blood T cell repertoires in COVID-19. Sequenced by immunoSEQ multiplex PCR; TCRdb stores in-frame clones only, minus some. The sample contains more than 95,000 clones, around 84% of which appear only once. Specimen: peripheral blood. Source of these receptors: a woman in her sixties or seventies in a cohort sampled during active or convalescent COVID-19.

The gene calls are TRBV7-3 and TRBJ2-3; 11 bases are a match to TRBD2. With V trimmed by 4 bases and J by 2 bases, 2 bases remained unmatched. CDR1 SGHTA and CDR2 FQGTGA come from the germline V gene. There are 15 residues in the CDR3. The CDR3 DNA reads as TGTGCCAGCAGCTATAGCGGGGGGGCCACAGATACGCAGTATTTT. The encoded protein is CASSYSGGATDTQYF.

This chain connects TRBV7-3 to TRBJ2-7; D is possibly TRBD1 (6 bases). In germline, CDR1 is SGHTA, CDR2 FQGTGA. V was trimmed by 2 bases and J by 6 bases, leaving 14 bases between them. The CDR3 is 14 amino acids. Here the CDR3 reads CASSLGGPLREQYF. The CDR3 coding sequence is TGTGCCAGCAGCTTAGGGGGCCCCTTGCGCGAGCAGTACTTC.

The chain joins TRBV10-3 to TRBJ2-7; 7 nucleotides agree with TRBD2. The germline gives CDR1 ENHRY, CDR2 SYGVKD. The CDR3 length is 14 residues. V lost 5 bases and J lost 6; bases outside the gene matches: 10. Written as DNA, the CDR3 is TGTGCCATCAGTCCCCCGGGAGGAGGTGGCGAGCAGTACTTC. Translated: CAISPPGGGGEQYF.

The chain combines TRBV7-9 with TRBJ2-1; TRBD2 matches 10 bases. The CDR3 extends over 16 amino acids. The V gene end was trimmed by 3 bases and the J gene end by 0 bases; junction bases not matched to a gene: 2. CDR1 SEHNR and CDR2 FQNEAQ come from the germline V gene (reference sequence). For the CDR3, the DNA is TGTGCCAGCAGCTTCACTAGCGGGGACTCCTACAATGAGCAGTTCTTC. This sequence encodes CASSFTSGDSYNEQFF.

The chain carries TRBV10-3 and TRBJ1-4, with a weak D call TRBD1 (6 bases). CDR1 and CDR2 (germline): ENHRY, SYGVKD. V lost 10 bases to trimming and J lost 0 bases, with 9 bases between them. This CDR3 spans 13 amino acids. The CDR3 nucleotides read TGTGCCACCCGGACAGCAACTAATGAAAAACTGTTTTTT. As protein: CATRTATNEKLFF.

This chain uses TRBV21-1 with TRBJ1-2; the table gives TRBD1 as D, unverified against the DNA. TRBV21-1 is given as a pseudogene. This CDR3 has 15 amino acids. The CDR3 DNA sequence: TGTGCCAGCAGCGCAAGGGGCGACAGGGTCAATGGCTACACCTTC. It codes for CASSARGDRVNGYTF.

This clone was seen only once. CDR3 sequence (DNA): TGCGCCAGCAGCCTTTTGGGGCCAGTTAACTATGGCTACACCTTC. Translated: CASSLLGPVNYGYTF. This chain uses TRBV4-1 with TRBJ1-2, with D possibly being TRBD1 (5 bases). The germline V gene encodes CDR1 MGHRA and CDR2 YSYEKL. V was clipped by 4 bases and J by 1 base, with 13 bases between them. This CDR3 has 15 residues.

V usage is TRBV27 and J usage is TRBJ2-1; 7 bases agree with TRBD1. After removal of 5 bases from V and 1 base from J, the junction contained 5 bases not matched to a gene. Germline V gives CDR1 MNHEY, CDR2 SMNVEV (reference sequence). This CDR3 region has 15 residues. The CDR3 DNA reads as TGTGCCAGCAGTCCACAGGGGAATTCCTACAATGAGCAGTTCTTC. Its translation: CASSPQGNSYNEQFF.

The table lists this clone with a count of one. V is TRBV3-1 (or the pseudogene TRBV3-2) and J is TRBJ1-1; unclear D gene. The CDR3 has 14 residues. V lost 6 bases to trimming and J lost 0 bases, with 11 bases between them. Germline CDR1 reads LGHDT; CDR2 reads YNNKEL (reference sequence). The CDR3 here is CASRRGSMNTEAFF. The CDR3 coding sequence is TGTGCCAGCAGACGCGGCAGCATGAACACTGAAGCTTTCTTT.

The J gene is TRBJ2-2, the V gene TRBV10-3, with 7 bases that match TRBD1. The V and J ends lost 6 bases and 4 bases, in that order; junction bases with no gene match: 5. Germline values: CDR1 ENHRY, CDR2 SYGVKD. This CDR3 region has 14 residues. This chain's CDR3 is CAIRDRVGTGELFF. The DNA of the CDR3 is TGTGCCATCAGAGACAGGGTCGGCACCGGGGAGCTGTTTTTT.

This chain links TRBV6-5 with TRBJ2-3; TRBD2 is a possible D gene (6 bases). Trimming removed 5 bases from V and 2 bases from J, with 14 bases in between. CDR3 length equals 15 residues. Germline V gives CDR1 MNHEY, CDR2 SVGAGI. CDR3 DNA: TGTGCCAGCAGTCCCCTTCGGGGGTACACAGATACGCAGTATTTT. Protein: CASSPLRGYTDTQYF.

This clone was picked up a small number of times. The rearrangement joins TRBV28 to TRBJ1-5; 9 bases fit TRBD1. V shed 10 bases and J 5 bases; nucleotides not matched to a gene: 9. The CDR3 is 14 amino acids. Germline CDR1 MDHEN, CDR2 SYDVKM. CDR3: CATRDRVRDQPQHF. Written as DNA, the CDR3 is TGTGCCACCAGGGACAGGGTTAGGGATCAGCCCCAGCATTTT.

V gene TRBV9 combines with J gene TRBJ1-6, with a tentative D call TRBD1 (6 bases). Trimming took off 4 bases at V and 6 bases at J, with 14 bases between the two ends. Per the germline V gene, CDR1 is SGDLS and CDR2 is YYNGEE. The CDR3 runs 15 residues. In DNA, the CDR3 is TGTGCCAGCAGCTCTATGACAGGTGGTAATTCACCCCTCCACTTT. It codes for CASSSMTGGNSPLHF.

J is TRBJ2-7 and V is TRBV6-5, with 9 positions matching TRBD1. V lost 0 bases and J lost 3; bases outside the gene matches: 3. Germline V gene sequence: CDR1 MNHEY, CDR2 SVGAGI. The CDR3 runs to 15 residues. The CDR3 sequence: CASSYSRQGDYEQYF. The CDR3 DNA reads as TGTGCCAGCAGTTACTCGAGACAGGGGGACTACGAGCAGTACTTC.

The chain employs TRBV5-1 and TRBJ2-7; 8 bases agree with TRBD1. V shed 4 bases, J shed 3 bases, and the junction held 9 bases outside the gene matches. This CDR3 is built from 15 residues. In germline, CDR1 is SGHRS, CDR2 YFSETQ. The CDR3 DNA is TGCGCCAGCAGCGCGGACGGGACAGGAATCTACGAGCAGTACTTC. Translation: CASSADGTGIYEQYF.

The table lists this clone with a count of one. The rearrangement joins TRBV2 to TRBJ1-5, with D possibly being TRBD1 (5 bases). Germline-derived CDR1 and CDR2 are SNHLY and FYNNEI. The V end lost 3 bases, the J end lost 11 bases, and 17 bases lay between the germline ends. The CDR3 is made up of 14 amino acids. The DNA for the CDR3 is TGTGCCAGCAGTGATGGGGCTCCCGCCTTTTCCCAGCATTTT. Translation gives CASSDGAPAFSQHF.

The CDR3 DNA is TGTGCCAGCAGCGCCCGAGGAATAGCGGGGGGGCGTGAGCAGTTCTTC. Its translation is CASSARGIAGGREQFF. This chain uses TRBV9 with TRBJ2-1; 11 nucleotides agree with TRBD2. Per germline, CDR1 SGDLS and CDR2 YYNGEE. The CDR3 sequence is 16 residues long. J gave up 9 bases and V 3 bases, and 11 bases lay outside the gene matches.

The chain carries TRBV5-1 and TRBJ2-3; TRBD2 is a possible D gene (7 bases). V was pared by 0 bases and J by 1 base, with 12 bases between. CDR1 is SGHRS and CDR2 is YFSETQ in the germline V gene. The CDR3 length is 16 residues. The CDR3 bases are TGCGCCAGCAGCTTGGATGGGGGGGGCCGCACAGATACGCAGTATTTT. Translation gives CASSLDGGGRTDTQYF.

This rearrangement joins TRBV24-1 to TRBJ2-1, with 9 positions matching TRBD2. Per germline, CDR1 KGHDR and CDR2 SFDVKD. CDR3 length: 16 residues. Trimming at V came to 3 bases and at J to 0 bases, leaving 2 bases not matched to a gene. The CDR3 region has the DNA TGTGCCACCAGTGATGCTAGCGGGGACTCCTACAATGAGCAGTTCTTC. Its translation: CATSDASGDSYNEQFF.

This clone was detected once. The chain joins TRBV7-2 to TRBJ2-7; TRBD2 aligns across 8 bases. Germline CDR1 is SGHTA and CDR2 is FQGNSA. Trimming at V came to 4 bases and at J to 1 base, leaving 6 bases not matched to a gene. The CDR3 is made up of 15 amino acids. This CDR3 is CASSSSLAGSYEQYF. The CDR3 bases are TGTGCCAGCAGCTCTAGTTTAGCGGGGTCCTACGAGCAGTACTTC.

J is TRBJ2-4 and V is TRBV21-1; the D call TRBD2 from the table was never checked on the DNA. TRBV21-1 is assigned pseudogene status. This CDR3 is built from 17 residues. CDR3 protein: CASSKPREVPSKNIQYF. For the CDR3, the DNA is TGTGCCAGCAGCAAACCGCGGGAGGTCCCCTCCAAAAACATTCAGTACTTC.